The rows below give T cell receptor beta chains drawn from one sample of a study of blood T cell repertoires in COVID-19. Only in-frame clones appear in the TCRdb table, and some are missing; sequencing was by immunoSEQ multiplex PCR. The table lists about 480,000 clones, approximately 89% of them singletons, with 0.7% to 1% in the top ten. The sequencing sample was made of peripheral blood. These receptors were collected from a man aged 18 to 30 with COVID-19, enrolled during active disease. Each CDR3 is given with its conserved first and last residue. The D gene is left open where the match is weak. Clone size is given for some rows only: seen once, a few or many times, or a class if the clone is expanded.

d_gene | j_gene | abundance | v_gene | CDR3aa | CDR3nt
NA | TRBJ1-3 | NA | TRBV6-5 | CASSLTAQSGNTIYF | TGTGCCAGCAGCCTGACAGCTCAGTCTGGAAACACCATATATTTT
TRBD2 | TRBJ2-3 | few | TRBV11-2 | CASSLGTNPTDTQYF | TGTGCCAGCAGCCTCGGGACTAATCCCACAGATACGCAGTATTTT
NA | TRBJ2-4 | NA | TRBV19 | CASSIGKNIQYF | TGTGCCAGTAGTATCGGCAAAAACATTCAGTACTTC
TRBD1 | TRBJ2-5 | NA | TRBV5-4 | CASSVAGTALETQYF | TGTGCCAGCAGCGTCGCCGGGACAGCTTTGGAGACCCAGTACTTC
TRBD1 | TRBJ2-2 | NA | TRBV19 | CASRDRVGIGELFF | TGTGCCAGCCGGGACAGGGTCGGGATCGGGGAGCTGTTTTTT
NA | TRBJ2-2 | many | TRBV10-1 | CASSATASTGELFF | TGCGCCAGCAGTGCCACTGCGAGCACCGGGGAGCTGTTTTTT
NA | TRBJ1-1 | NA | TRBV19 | CASSISVNTEAFF | TGTGCCAGTAGTATTTCCGTGAACACTGAAGCTTTCTTT
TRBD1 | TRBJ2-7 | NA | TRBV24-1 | CATSEAGTGTLEQYF | TGTGCCACCAGTGAAGCCGGGACAGGCACCCTCGAGCAGTACTTC
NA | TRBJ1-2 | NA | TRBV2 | CASSETGYSYGYTF | TGTGCCAGCAGTGAAACCGGTTATAGTTATGGCTACACCTTC
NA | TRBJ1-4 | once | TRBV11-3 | CASSFSQGSEKLFF | TGTGCCAGCAGCTTTTCGCAGGGAAGTGAAAAACTGTTTTTT
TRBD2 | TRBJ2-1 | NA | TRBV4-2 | CASSPRLAGDNEQFF | TGTGCCAGCAGCCCTCGACTAGCGGGAGATAATGAGCAGTTCTTC
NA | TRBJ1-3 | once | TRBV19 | CASSITGRRGLGNTIYF | TGTGCCAGTAGTATAACGGGTCGGAGGGGACTTGGAAACACCATATATTTT
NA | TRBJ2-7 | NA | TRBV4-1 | CASSQVNTRGYEQYF | TGCGCCAGCAGCCAAGTTAATACCCGGGGGTACGAGCAGTACTTC
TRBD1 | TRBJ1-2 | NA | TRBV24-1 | CATSDSGQGGDGYTF | TGTGCCACCAGTGATTCCGGACAGGGAGGCGATGGCTACACCTTC
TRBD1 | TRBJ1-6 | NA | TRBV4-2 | CASSRDRGNSPLHF | TGTGCCAGCAGCCGGGACAGGGGGAATTCACCCCTCCACTTT